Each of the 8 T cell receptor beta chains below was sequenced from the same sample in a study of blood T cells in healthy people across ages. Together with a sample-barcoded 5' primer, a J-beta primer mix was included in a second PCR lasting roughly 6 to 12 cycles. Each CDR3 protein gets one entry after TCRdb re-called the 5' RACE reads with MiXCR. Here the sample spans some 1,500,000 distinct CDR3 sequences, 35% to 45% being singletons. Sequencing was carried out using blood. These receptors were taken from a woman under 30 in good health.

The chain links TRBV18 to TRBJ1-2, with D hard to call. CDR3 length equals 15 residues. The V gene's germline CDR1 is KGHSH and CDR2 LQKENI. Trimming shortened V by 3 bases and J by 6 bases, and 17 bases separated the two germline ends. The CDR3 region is CASSPFVGSSDGYTF. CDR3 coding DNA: TGTGCCAGCTCACCCTTTGTGGGAAGTAGCGATGGCTACACCTTC.

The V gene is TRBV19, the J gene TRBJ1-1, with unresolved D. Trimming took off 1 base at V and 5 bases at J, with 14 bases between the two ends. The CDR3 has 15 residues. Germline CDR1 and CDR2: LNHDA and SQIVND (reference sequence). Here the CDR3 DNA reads TGTGCCAGTAGTATAGGTGTGAAGCCGGGGACTGAAGCTTTCTTT. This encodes CASSIGVKPGTEAFF.

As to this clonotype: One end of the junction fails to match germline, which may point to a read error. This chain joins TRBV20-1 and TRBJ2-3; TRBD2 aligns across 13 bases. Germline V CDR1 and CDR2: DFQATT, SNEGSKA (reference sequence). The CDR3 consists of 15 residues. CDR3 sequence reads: CSTRGLAGVTDTQYF. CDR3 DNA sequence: TGCAGTACTAGAGGACTAGCGGGAGTTACAGATACGCAGTATTTT.

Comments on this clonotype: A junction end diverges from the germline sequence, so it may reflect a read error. The CDR3 here is CASSYNAQGGEVNDGYTF. In nucleotides, the CDR3 is TGTGCCAGCAGTTACAATGCCCAGGGTGGCGAAGTTAACGATGGCTACACCTTC. The V call is TRBV6-2 or TRBV6-3, the J call TRBJ1-2; D is possibly TRBD1 (5 bases). CDR1 and CDR2 (germline): MNHEY, SVGEGT. CDR3 length: 18 residues.

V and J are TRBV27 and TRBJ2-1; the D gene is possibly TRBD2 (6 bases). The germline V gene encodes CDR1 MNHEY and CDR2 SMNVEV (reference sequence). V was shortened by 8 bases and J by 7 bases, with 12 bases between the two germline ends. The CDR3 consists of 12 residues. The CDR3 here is CASPVGRNEQFF. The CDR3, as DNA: TGTGCCAGCCCTGTAGGGAGGAATGAGCAGTTCTTC.

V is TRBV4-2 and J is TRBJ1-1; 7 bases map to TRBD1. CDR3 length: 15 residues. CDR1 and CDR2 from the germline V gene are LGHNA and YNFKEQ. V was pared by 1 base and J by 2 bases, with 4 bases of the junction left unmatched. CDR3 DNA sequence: TGTGCCAGCAGCCAAGGTGTAGGGGGCAACACTGAAGCTTTCTTT. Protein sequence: CASSQGVGGNTEAFF.

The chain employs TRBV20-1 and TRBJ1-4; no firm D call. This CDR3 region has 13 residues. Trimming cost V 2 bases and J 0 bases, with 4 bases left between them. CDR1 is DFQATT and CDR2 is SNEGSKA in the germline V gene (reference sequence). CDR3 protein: CSARTPTNEKLFF. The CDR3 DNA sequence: TGCAGTGCTAGAACTCCAACTAATGAAAAACTGTTTTTT.

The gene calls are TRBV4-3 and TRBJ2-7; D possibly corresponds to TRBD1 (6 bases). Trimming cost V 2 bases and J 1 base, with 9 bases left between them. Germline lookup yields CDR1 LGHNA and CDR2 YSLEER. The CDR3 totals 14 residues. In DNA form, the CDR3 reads TGCGCCAGCAGCCAACAAACAGGGTCCTACGAGCAGTACTTC. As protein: CASSQQTGSYEQYF.